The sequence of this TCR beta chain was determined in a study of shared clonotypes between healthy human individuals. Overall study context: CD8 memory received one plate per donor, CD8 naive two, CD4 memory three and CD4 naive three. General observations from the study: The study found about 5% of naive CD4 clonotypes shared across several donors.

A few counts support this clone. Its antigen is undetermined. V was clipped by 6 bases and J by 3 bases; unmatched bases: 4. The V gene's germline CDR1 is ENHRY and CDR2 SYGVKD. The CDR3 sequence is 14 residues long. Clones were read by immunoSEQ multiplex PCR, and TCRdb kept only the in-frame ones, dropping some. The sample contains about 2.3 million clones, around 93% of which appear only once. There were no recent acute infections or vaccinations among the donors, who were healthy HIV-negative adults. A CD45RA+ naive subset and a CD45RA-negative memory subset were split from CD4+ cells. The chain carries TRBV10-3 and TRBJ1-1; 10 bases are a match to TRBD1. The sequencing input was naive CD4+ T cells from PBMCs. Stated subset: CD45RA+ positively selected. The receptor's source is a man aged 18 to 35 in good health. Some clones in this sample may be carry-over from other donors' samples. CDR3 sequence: CAIRGTGVDTEAFF. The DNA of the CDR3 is TGTGCCATCAGGGGGACAGGGGTAGACACTGAAGCTTTCTTT.